The present TCR beta chain was sequenced within a study of cytomegalovirus exposure and HLA in healthy donors. Overall study context: An earlier analysis found 100 million or so unique TCR beta sequences from approximately 200 million T cells.

The primer mix had 60 Vbeta and 13 Jbeta primers. The method was immunoSEQ multiplex PCR; TCRdb's version includes in-frame clones alone and lacks a portion of them. The sample includes 110,000 to 150,000 clones, approximately 74% of them seen just once. The germline gives CDR1 ENHRY, CDR2 SYGVKD. The trim removed 6 bases at V and 12 bases at J, leaving 7 bases unmatched. This CDR3 comprises 14 residues. The V gene is TRBV10-3, the J gene TRBJ2-1; 14 positions agree with TRBD2. The source is a man younger than 35 in good health and CMV-seropositive. The sample comprised PBMCs. CDR3 region: CAISPGLAGERQFF. Written as DNA, the CDR3 is TGTGCCATCAGCCCGGGACTAGCGGGAGAGCGGCAGTTCTTC.